This is a list of T cell receptor beta chains from one sample in a study of blood T cell repertoires in COVID-19. Assay used: immunoSEQ multiplex PCR; TCRdb lists only in-frame clones, some missing. The sample has 200,000 or so clones, under 90% seen once. Sequencing was performed on peripheral blood. Receptors were obtained from a woman older than 75 with COVID-19, enrolled during active disease. CDR3s include the opening cysteine and the closing phenylalanine or tryptophan. Fields, in order: CDR3 protein, CDR3 DNA, D gene, clone size, V gene, J gene. The D gene is left open where the match is weak. Not every row has a clone size; where given, it reads once, few, many or a size class.

CDR3 protein: CASSRLMGDTEAFF
CDR3 DNA: TGTGCCAGCTCTCGCCTTATGGGCGACACTGAAGCTTTCTTT
D gene: -
clone size: -
V gene: TRBV18
J gene: TRBJ1-1

CDR3 protein: CASSLSGTGLTGNTIYF
CDR3 DNA: TGTGCCAGCAGTCTCTCCGGGACAGGACTGACTGGAAACACCATATATTTT
D gene: TRBD1
clone size: -
V gene: TRBV28
J gene: TRBJ1-3

CDR3 protein: CATRGTSGTEAFF
CDR3 DNA: TGTGCCACCAGGGGGACATCGGGCACTGAAGCTTTCTTT
D gene: TRBD1
clone size: -
V gene: TRBV6-5
J gene: TRBJ1-1

CDR3 protein: CASSLDRGGYGYTF
CDR3 DNA: TGCGCCAGCAGCTTGGACAGGGGAGGCTATGGCTACACCTTC
D gene: TRBD1
clone size: -
V gene: TRBV5-1
J gene: TRBJ1-2

CDR3 protein: CASSKVEGNSPLHF
CDR3 DNA: TGTGCCAGTAGTAAAGTCGAGGGTAATTCACCCCTCCACTTT
D gene: -
clone size: -
V gene: TRBV19
J gene: TRBJ1-6

CDR3 protein: CAWSVRNRANQPQHF
CDR3 DNA: TGTGCCTGGAGTGTACGGAACAGGGCCAATCAGCCCCAGCATTTT
D gene: -
clone size: -
V gene: TRBV30
J gene: TRBJ1-5

CDR3 protein: CASSLPMDRIYGYTF
CDR3 DNA: TGTGCCAGCAGTTTACCCATGGACAGAATCTATGGCTACACCTTC
D gene: -
clone size: few
V gene: TRBV28
J gene: TRBJ1-2

CDR3 protein: CASSFQGGGTEAFF
CDR3 DNA: TGTGCCAGCAGCTTTCAGGGGGGCGGCACTGAAGCTTTCTTT
D gene: TRBD1
clone size: few
V gene: TRBV11-2
J gene: TRBJ1-1

CDR3 protein: CAWSGGQGYRGYTF
CDR3 DNA: TGTGCCTGGAGTGGGGGACAGGGGTATAGGGGCTACACCTTC
D gene: TRBD1
clone size: -
V gene: TRBV30
J gene: TRBJ1-2

CDR3 protein: CATSRDLRGNEKLFF
CDR3 DNA: TGTGCCACCAGCAGAGATTTGAGGGGGAATGAAAAACTGTTTTTT
D gene: -
clone size: -
V gene: TRBV15
J gene: TRBJ1-4

CDR3 protein: CASRQTGPGQFYGYTF
CDR3 DNA: TGTGCCAGCAGACAAACCGGACCCGGACAGTTCTATGGCTACACCTTC
D gene: -
clone size: once
V gene: TRBV28
J gene: TRBJ1-2

CDR3 protein: CASSSPGVGGNTIYF
CDR3 DNA: TGTGCCAGCAGCTCCCCGGGGGTCGGAGGAAACACCATATATTTT
D gene: -
clone size: -
V gene: TRBV28
J gene: TRBJ1-3

CDR3 protein: CAIYDSGAEDTIYF
CDR3 DNA: TGTGCCATTTATGACTCTGGAGCCGAAGACACCATATATTTT
D gene: -
clone size: -
V gene: TRBV6-5
J gene: TRBJ1-3

CDR3 protein: CASSQPPGSGANVLTF
CDR3 DNA: TGTGCCAGCAGCCAGCCACCAGGGTCTGGGGCCAACGTCCTGACTTTC
D gene: -
clone size: -
V gene: TRBV5-4
J gene: TRBJ2-6

CDR3 protein: CASRVLAGDLNEQFF
CDR3 DNA: TGTGCCAGCAGAGTACTAGCGGGGGATCTAAATGAGCAGTTCTTC
D gene: TRBD2
clone size: few
V gene: TRBV28
J gene: TRBJ2-1

CDR3 protein: CATTGEHSYNEQFF
CDR3 DNA: TGTGCCACAACTGGGGAGCACTCCTACAATGAGCAGTTCTTC
D gene: -
clone size: -
V gene: TRBV5-4
J gene: TRBJ2-1

CDR3 protein: CAWSVGGNQPQHF
CDR3 DNA: TGTGCCTGGAGTGTCGGGGGAAATCAGCCCCAGCATTTT
D gene: -
clone size: -
V gene: TRBV30
J gene: TRBJ1-5

CDR3 protein: CASSPTGNYGYTF
CDR3 DNA: TGTGCCAGCAGCCCGACAGGGAACTATGGCTACACCTTC
D gene: TRBD1
clone size: -
V gene: TRBV5-4
J gene: TRBJ1-2

CDR3 protein: CASSPNGQPQHF
CDR3 DNA: TGTGCCAGCAGTCCCAACGGTCAGCCCCAGCATTTT
D gene: -
clone size: -
V gene: TRBV12-3/TRBV12-4
J gene: TRBJ1-5

CDR3 protein: CASSSGQGSTYGYTF
CDR3 DNA: TGTGCCAGCAGCTCCGGACAGGGTAGTACGTATGGCTACACCTTC
D gene: TRBD1
clone size: once
V gene: TRBV7-8
J gene: TRBJ1-2

CDR3 protein: CASSYSGGGTEAFF
CDR3 DNA: TGTGCCAGCAGTTACTCGGGGGGGGGCACTGAAGCTTTCTTT
D gene: -
clone size: -
V gene: TRBV6-2/TRBV6-3
J gene: TRBJ1-1

CDR3 protein: CASSPAGTGYGYTF
CDR3 DNA: TGTGCCAGCTCACCGGCCGGGACAGGCTATGGCTACACCTTC
D gene: TRBD1
clone size: once
V gene: TRBV18
J gene: TRBJ1-2

CDR3 protein: CASSLGQMFTKNIQYF
CDR3 DNA: TGTGCCAGCAGCTTGGGACAGATGTTTACCAAAAACATTCAGTACTTC
D gene: -
clone size: -
V gene: TRBV5-4
J gene: TRBJ2-4

CDR3 protein: CASSLLGQGGTNEKLFF
CDR3 DNA: TGTGCCAGCAGTTTACTGGGACAGGGTGGAACTAATGAAAAACTGTTTTTT
D gene: TRBD1
clone size: few
V gene: TRBV27
J gene: TRBJ1-4

CDR3 protein: CASNSAATANEKLFF
CDR3 DNA: TGTGCCAGCAACTCTGCTGCTACAGCTAATGAAAAACTGTTTTTT
D gene: -
clone size: -
V gene: TRBV28
J gene: TRBJ1-4

CDR3 protein: CASSSLGLAGETQYF
CDR3 DNA: TGCGCCAGCAGCAGCTTAGGACTAGCGGGAGAGACCCAGTACTTC
D gene: TRBD2
clone size: -
V gene: TRBV5-1
J gene: TRBJ2-5

CDR3 protein: CASSATDFYGYTF
CDR3 DNA: TGTGCCAGCAGTGCGACAGACTTCTATGGCTACACCTTC
D gene: -
clone size: -
V gene: TRBV28
J gene: TRBJ1-2

CDR3 protein: CASSQRQWDAYNEQFF
CDR3 DNA: TGTGCCAGCAGCCAGAGACAGTGGGATGCTTACAATGAGCAGTTCTTC
D gene: -
clone size: -
V gene: TRBV9
J gene: TRBJ2-1

CDR3 protein: CASSSPLQIFF
CDR3 DNA: TGTGCCAGCAGTTCTCCCCTACAGATATTCTTT
D gene: -
clone size: -
V gene: TRBV6-5
J gene: TRBJ1-1

CDR3 protein: CATSDERAAYEQYF
CDR3 DNA: TGTGCCACCAGTGATGAAAGAGCGGCTTACGAGCAGTACTTC
D gene: -
clone size: -
V gene: TRBV24-1
J gene: TRBJ2-7

CDR3 protein: CASSPGGGSRPQYF
CDR3 DNA: TGTGCCAGCAGCCCCGGGGGGGGGTCGAGACCCCAGTACTTC
D gene: TRBD2
clone size: -
V gene: TRBV5-4
J gene: TRBJ2-5

CDR3 protein: CASSLSQGTYGYTF
CDR3 DNA: TGTGCCAGCAGCTTATCCCAGGGGACCTATGGCTACACCTTC
D gene: -
clone size: -
V gene: TRBV7-2
J gene: TRBJ1-2

CDR3 protein: CASSSGQGHGYTF
CDR3 DNA: TGTGCCAGTAGTAGCGGACAGGGTCATGGCTACACCTTC
D gene: TRBD1
clone size: -
V gene: TRBV19
J gene: TRBJ1-2

CDR3 protein: CASSLSVLETQYF
CDR3 DNA: TGTGCCAGCAGCTTAAGTGTTCTGGAGACCCAGTACTTC
D gene: -
clone size: -
V gene: TRBV7-3
J gene: TRBJ2-5

CDR3 protein: CASTSSRNTGELFF
CDR3 DNA: TGTGCCAGCACCTCTAGTCGGAACACCGGGGAGCTGTTTTTT
D gene: -
clone size: -
V gene: TRBV5-4
J gene: TRBJ2-2

CDR3 protein: CASSDRGGYTF
CDR3 DNA: TGTGCCAGCAGTGATCGCGGGGGCTACACCTTC
D gene: -
clone size: -
V gene: TRBV6-1
J gene: TRBJ1-2

CDR3 protein: CAISESPGGLGYTF
CDR3 DNA: TGTGCCATCAGTGAGTCCCCAGGGGGCCTTGGCTACACCTTC
D gene: TRBD1
clone size: -
V gene: TRBV10-3
J gene: TRBJ1-2

CDR3 protein: CASSERGSGELFF
CDR3 DNA: TGTGCCAGCAGTGAGCGGGGCTCCGGGGAGCTGTTTTTT
D gene: -
clone size: -
V gene: TRBV2
J gene: TRBJ2-2

CDR3 protein: CAIQGSGNTIYF
CDR3 DNA: TGTGCCATACAGGGTTCTGGAAACACCATATATTTT
D gene: -
clone size: -
V gene: TRBV10-3
J gene: TRBJ1-3

CDR3 protein: CASRYYGASPLHF
CDR3 DNA: TGTGCCAGTAGATACTACGGAGCTTCACCCCTCCACTTT
D gene: -
clone size: -
V gene: TRBV19
J gene: TRBJ1-6

CDR3 protein: CASSPPLYNEQFF
CDR3 DNA: TGTGCCAGCAGCCCCCCCCTGTACAATGAGCAGTTCTTC
D gene: -
clone size: -
V gene: TRBV5-4
J gene: TRBJ2-1

CDR3 protein: CASSLPLGANTEAFF
CDR3 DNA: TGTGCCAGCAGTCTTCCATTGGGGGCCAACACTGAAGCTTTCTTT
D gene: -
clone size: -
V gene: TRBV3-1/TRBV3-2
J gene: TRBJ1-1

CDR3 protein: CASSLSPKGSHTDTQYF
CDR3 DNA: TGTGCCAGCAGCCTCTCTCCGAAGGGGTCCCACACAGATACGCAGTATTTT
D gene: -
clone size: -
V gene: TRBV7-2
J gene: TRBJ2-3

CDR3 protein: CALAGGGNQPQHF
CDR3 DNA: TGTGCTTTAGCGGGGGGAGGTAATCAGCCCCAGCATTTT
D gene: -
clone size: few
V gene: TRBV28
J gene: TRBJ1-5

CDR3 protein: CASSKTGTDPSEAFF
CDR3 DNA: TGTGCCAGCAGCAAAACCGGGACAGATCCTTCTGAAGCTTTCTTT
D gene: TRBD1
clone size: -
V gene: TRBV5-4
J gene: TRBJ1-1

CDR3 protein: CASSYSTATNEKLFF
CDR3 DNA: TGTGCCAGCAGTTACTCAACAGCAACTAATGAAAAACTGTTTTTT
D gene: -
clone size: -
V gene: TRBV6-6
J gene: TRBJ1-4

CDR3 protein: CASSYSRGLVTEAFF
CDR3 DNA: TGCGCCAGCAGTTACTCTCGGGGACTCGTCACTGAAGCTTTCTTT
D gene: -
clone size: -
V gene: TRBV5-1
J gene: TRBJ1-1

CDR3 protein: CASTGTGVGYTF
CDR3 DNA: TGTGCCAGTACCGGGACAGGGGTAGGCTACACCTTC
D gene: TRBD1
clone size: -
V gene: TRBV19
J gene: TRBJ1-2

CDR3 protein: CASSPSPGGAPNEQFF
CDR3 DNA: TGTGCCAGCTCACCTTCGCCGGGGGGGGCCCCCAATGAGCAGTTCTTC
D gene: TRBD2
clone size: -
V gene: TRBV18
J gene: TRBJ2-1

CDR3 protein: CASSPTLTGEKLFF
CDR3 DNA: TGTGCCAGCAGTCCAACACTGACAGGGGAAAAACTGTTTTTT
D gene: TRBD1
clone size: -
V gene: TRBV6-5
J gene: TRBJ1-4

CDR3 protein: CASSPRTGPTGELFF
CDR3 DNA: TGCGCCAGCAGCCCCCGGACAGGACCCACCGGGGAGCTGTTTTTT
D gene: TRBD1
clone size: -
V gene: TRBV10-2
J gene: TRBJ2-2

CDR3 protein: CASSQAGGWNNNEQFF
CDR3 DNA: TGTGCCAGCAGCCAGGCTGGGGGCTGGAACAACAATGAGCAGTTCTTC
D gene: -
clone size: -
V gene: TRBV14
J gene: TRBJ2-1

CDR3 protein: CASSLQRGGHTEAFF
CDR3 DNA: TGTGCCAGCAGCCTTCAGAGGGGGGGCCACACTGAAGCTTTCTTT
D gene: -
clone size: -
V gene: TRBV3-1/TRBV3-2
J gene: TRBJ1-1

CDR3 protein: CAWSQGNQPQHF
CDR3 DNA: TGTGCCTGGAGTCAGGGGAATCAGCCCCAGCATTTT
D gene: -
clone size: -
V gene: TRBV30
J gene: TRBJ1-5

CDR3 protein: CASRLTRTDEQFF
CDR3 DNA: TGTGCCAGCAGACTCACTAGAACCGATGAGCAGTTCTTC
D gene: -
clone size: few
V gene: TRBV27
J gene: TRBJ2-1